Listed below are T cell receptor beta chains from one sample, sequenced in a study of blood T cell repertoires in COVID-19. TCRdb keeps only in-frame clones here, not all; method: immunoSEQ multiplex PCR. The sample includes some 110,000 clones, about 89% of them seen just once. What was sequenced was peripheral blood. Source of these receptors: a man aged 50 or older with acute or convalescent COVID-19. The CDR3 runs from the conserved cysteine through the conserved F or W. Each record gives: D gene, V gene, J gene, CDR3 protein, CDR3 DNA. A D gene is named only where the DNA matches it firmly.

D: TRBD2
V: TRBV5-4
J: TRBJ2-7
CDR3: CASSLGRAGPYEQYF
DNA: TGTGCCAGCAGCTTGGGACGAGCGGGACCCTACGAGCAGTACTTC

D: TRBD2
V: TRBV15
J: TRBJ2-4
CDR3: CATSRGGTRAKNIQYF
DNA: TGTGCCACCAGCAGGGGGGGGACTAGGGCCAAAAACATTCAGTACTTC

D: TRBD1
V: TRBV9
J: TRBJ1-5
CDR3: CASSVERGTGGVQQPQHF
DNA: TGTGCCAGCAGCGTAGAAAGGGGGACAGGCGGCGTGCAGCAGCCCCAGCATTTT

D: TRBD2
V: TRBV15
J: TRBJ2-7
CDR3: CATSREGLAGERAYEQYF
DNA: TGTGCCACCAGCCGAGAGGGACTAGCGGGAGAACGGGCCTACGAGCAGTACTTC

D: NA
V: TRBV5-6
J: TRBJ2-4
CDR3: CASSLTEGNIQYF
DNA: TGTGCCAGCAGCTTGACCGAGGGAAACATTCAGTACTTC

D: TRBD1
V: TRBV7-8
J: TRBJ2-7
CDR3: CASSQDRDDEQYF
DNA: TGTGCCAGCAGTCAGGACAGGGACGACGAGCAGTACTTC

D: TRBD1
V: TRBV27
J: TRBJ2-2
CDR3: CASSLGRGPTGELFF
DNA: TGTGCCAGCAGTTTGGGCAGGGGGCCAACCGGGGAGCTGTTTTTT

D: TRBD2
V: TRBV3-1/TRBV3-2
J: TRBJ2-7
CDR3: CASSQPGAGNYEQYF
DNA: TGTGCCAGCAGCCAACCGGGAGCGGGAAACTACGAGCAGTACTTC

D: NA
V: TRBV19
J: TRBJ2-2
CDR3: CTSMKQMSTGELFF
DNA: TGTACCAGTATGAAACAGATGAGCACCGGGGAGCTGTTTTTT

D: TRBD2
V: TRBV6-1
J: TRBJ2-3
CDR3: CASSDWLAGDRTDTQYF
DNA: TGTGCCAGCAGTGACTGGCTAGCGGGAGACCGCACAGATACGCAGTATTTT

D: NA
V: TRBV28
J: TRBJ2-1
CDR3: CASSGVGRGDEQFF
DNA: TGTGCCAGCAGTGGGGTGGGGAGGGGGGATGAGCAGTTCTTC